The sequence of this T cell receptor beta chain was determined in a study of T cells in Graves' hyperthyroidism and ophthalmopathy. Germline V lookup: CDR1 SGHTA, CDR2 FQGNSA. The V and J ends lost 7 bases and 5 bases, in that order; junction bases with no gene match: 14. This CDR3 comprises 16 residues. Study-wide findings and caveats: Most expanded thyroid clonotypes above 0.001 recurred in blood.

Note on this clonotype: Its antigen is as yet unknown.

Stable Graves' hyperthyroidism meant no ophthalmopathy progression within 18 months. RNA transcripts served as the template for amplifying TCR beta CDR3 regions. Primed by the HTBI set, a first-round RT-PCR was run on the TCR CDR3. TCRdb reprocessed the multiplex PCR reads via MiXCR and lists one record per CDR3 protein. The repertoire holds about 610,000 distinct CDR3 sequences, with 40% to 55% as singletons. Material: peripheral blood or thyroid tissue (not recorded which). The TCR sequence derives from a woman younger than 35 with Graves' hyperthyroidism. This chain connects TRBV7-2 to TRBJ2-5; 9 nucleotides line up with TRBD2. The CDR3 here is CASTGGSGRRSETQYF. Written as DNA, the CDR3 is TGTGCCAGCACAGGGGGTAGCGGGAGAAGGTCCGAGACCCAGTACTTC.